The 20 T cell receptor beta chains below all came from one sample that was sequenced in a study of CD8 T cells in Susac syndrome. When the RNA was reverse transcribed, random hexamers were used with an input of about 0.45 to 1 ug. TCRdb independently ran MiXCR on the immunoSEQ multiplex PCR reads; one entry per CDR3 protein. The sample shows about 120,000 distinct CDR3 sequences, more than 85% of them seen only once. The sample consisted of CD4+ T cells from PBMCs. The receptors come from a human donor with multiple sclerosis.

This chain joins TRBV27 and TRBJ1-6; TRBD1 aligns across 10 bases. The germline gives CDR1 MNHEY, CDR2 SMNVEV (reference sequence). The CDR3 covers 16 residues. Trimming cost V 0 bases and J 12 bases; bases outside gene matches: 8. The CDR3 DNA reads TGTGCCAGCAGTTTATCGAGACAGGGGGCGGGAAAACCCCTCCACTTT. Translating it yields CASSLSRQGAGKPLHF.

V gene TRBV6-5 combines with J gene TRBJ1-2; D unclear. The CDR3 sequence is 14 residues long. V was trimmed by 6 bases and J by 4 bases, leaving 15 bases between them. Germline CDR1 and CDR2: MNHEY and SVGAGI. The CDR3 nucleotides read TGTGCCAGCAGCCGACCGGACCGAGGCTATGGCTACACCTTC. Translation: CASSRPDRGYGYTF.

The chain couples TRBV4-2 to TRBJ2-1; D call uncertain. V gave up 0 bases and J gave up 9 bases, with 3 bases separating them. The CDR3 contains 11 residues. Germline V gene lookup returns CDR1 LGHNA and CDR2 YNFKEQ. The CDR3 DNA reads TGTGCCAGCAGCCAAGACACTGAGCAGTTCTTC. The encoded protein is CASSQDTEQFF.

The V call is TRBV7-2, the J call TRBJ1-1, with a tentative D call TRBD1 (6 bases). Trimming left V 5 bases short and J 6 bases short, with 13 bases between. Per the germline V gene, CDR1 is SGHTA and CDR2 is FQGNSA. CDR3 length equals 13 residues. CDR3 residues: CASSTRSGAEAFF. DNA for the CDR3: TGTGCCAGCAGCACCCGGTCAGGGGCTGAAGCTTTCTTT. The variable domain in full, completed from reference TRBV7-2 and TRBJ1-1, reads GAGVSQSPSNKVTEKGKDVELRCDPISGHTALYWYRQSLGQGLEFLIYFQGNSAPDKSGLPSDRFSAERTGGSVSTLTIQRTQQEDSAVYLCASSTRSGAEAFFGQGTRLTVV.

The chain uses TRBV11-1 and TRBJ2-1; possibly TRBD1 for D (6 bases). V lost 5 bases to trimming and J lost 6 bases, with 11 bases between them. CDR1 is SGHAT, CDR2 FQDESV, per germline (reference sequence). The CDR3 is 13 amino acids. The CDR3 region is CASSTGIGNEQFF. The CDR3 DNA follows: TGTGCCAGCAGCACAGGGATAGGCAATGAGCAGTTCTTC.

The CDR3 loop is CASSFPTGTPYYEQYF. CDR3 DNA: TGTGCCAGCAGCTTCCCCACCGGGACACCTTATTACGAGCAGTACTTC. The gene calls are TRBV28 and TRBJ2-7, with D tentatively TRBD1 (6 bases). This CDR3 has 16 amino acids. V was clipped by 6 bases and J by 4 bases, with 22 bases between them. CDR1 and CDR2 from the germline V gene are MDHEN and SYDVKM.

V gene TRBV3-1 combines with J gene TRBJ2-5; 9 positions match TRBD2. J was trimmed by 4 bases and V by 4 bases; bases with no gene match: 7. CDR3 size: 15 residues. The germline CDR1 and CDR2 sequences are LGHDT and YNNKEL (reference sequence). The CDR3, as DNA: TGTGCCAGCAGCCGTCTAGCGGGGACCCCAGAGACCCAGTACTTC. This translates into CASSRLAGTPETQYF.

This clonotype came up once. This chain connects TRBV29-1 to TRBJ1-5; D gene unclear. Germline V gives CDR1 SQVTM, CDR2 ANQGSEA. V gave up 0 bases and J gave up 7 bases, with 13 bases separating them. CDR3 size: 14 residues. CDR3 loop: CSVEEGGKGQPQHF. Here the CDR3 DNA reads TGCAGCGTTGAAGAGGGCGGCAAGGGACAGCCCCAGCATTTT.

This chain uses TRBV2 with TRBJ2-6, with a possible D match to TRBD1 (5 bases). The CDR3 runs 17 residues. Germline V gene sequence: CDR1 SNHLY, CDR2 FYNNEI. Between the trimmed V and J ends, which lost 4 bases and 0 bases, there was a span of 13 bases. The CDR3 region has the DNA TGTGCCAGCAGTGGAGTTGGGGCGAACTCTGGGGCCAACGTCCTGACTTTC. As protein: CASSGVGANSGANVLTF.

The chain recombines TRBV5-1 with TRBJ1-3; D not resolved. V was pared by 0 bases and J by 4 bases, with 11 bases between. Germline V lookup: CDR1 SGHRS, CDR2 YFSETQ. The CDR3 totals 15 residues. CDR3 loop: CASSLVTDGGNTIYF. The CDR3 bases are TGCGCCAGCAGCTTGGTAACGGACGGAGGAAACACCATATATTTT.

The genes are TRBV20-1 and TRBJ1-5, with 8 bases matching TRBD1. Per the germline V gene, CDR1 is DFQATT and CDR2 is SNEGSKA (reference sequence). The CDR3 loop spans 13 amino acids. V lost 2 bases, J lost 7 bases, and 4 bases stayed unmatched. The CDR3 bases are TGCAGTGCTAGACAACAGGGGGACCAGCCCCAGCATTTT. It is translated as CSARQQGDQPQHF.

This chain uses TRBV24-1 with TRBJ2-4, with 9 bases fitting TRBD1. The ends lost 5 bases at V and 8 bases at J; junction bases unmatched: 6. The CDR3 totals 14 residues. Germline V lookup: CDR1 KGHDR, CDR2 SFDVKD. Written as DNA, the CDR3 is TGTGCCACCAGTGGGGGACAGGGAGGGGACATTCAGTACTTC. The encoded protein is CATSGGQGGDIQYF.

The chain combines TRBV11-3 with TRBJ1-6; D unresolved. The V gene's germline CDR1 is SGHNT and CDR2 YENEEA. This CDR3 is built from 15 residues. The V end was cut by 4 bases, the J end by 8 bases, with 15 bases between. The CDR3 here is CASSSRVGSHSPLHF. In nucleotides, the CDR3 is TGTGCCAGCAGCTCGAGGGTAGGGTCCCATTCACCCCTCCACTTT.

This chain joins TRBV13 and TRBJ2-5, with D maybe TRBD1 (5 bases). The V and J ends lost 7 bases and 1 base respectively, with 25 bases between them. CDR1 PRHDT and CDR2 FYEKMQ come from the germline V gene (reference sequence). The CDR3 is made up of 18 amino acids. DNA for the CDR3: TGTGCCAGCACCATCCAGTCCGGGCGGACAACTCGCCAAGAGACCCAGTACTTC. This codes for CASTIQSGRTTRQETQYF.

The chain links TRBV6-1 to TRBJ1-4, with D possibly TRBD1 on 6 matching bases. Germline V gene data show CDR1 as MNHNS and CDR2 as SASEGT. CDR3 length: 18 amino acids. Trimming cost V 5 bases and J 4 bases, with 23 bases left between them. The CDR3 region is CASSTPTRIDRNNEKLFF. The CDR3 bases are TGTGCCAGCAGTACCCCGACGAGAATAGACAGGAATAATGAAAAACTGTTTTTT.

The CDR3 sequence is CASSFRRENTEAFF. The CDR3 nucleotides read TGCGCCAGCAGCTTCCGCAGGGAAAACACTGAAGCTTTCTTT. The chain links TRBV5-1 to TRBJ1-1, with D possibly being TRBD1 (5 bases). This CDR3 comprises 14 residues. V gave up 2 bases and J gave up 2 bases, with 10 bases separating them. Germline loops: CDR1 SGHRS, CDR2 YFSETQ.

This chain uses TRBV6-2 or TRBV6-3 with TRBJ1-5; D is perhaps TRBD1 (5 bases). The CDR3 extends over 15 amino acids. Trimming shortened V by 5 bases and J by 3 bases, and 14 bases separated the two germline ends. Germline V gene lookup returns CDR1 MNHEY and CDR2 SVGEGT. CDR3 bases: TGTGCCAGCAGTCCACACGACAGTCTCAATCAGCCCCAGCATTTT. As protein: CASSPHDSLNQPQHF.

V usage is TRBV28 and J usage is TRBJ2-3; D is perhaps TRBD2 (5 bases). CDR3 length: 15 residues. CDR1 MDHEN and CDR2 SYDVKM come from the germline V gene. The V end was cut by 2 bases, the J end by 4 bases, with 13 bases between. The CDR3 region has the DNA TGTGCCAGCAGTTTACGGGGTAATCGGGCAGATACGCAGTATTTT. Amino acids: CASSLRGNRADTQYF.

CDR3 region: CAWSVGAGGYTF. In DNA, the CDR3 is TGTGCCTGGAGTGTCGGGGCGGGGGGCTACACCTTC. The chain couples TRBV30 to TRBJ1-2; D might be TRBD1 (5 bases). V lost 0 bases and J 8 bases, leaving 10 bases between the germline ends. Germline assignment: CDR1 GTSNPN and CDR2 SVGIG (reference sequence). CDR3 length: 12 amino acids.

This clonotype was seen repeatedly, ten times or more. This rearrangement joins TRBV6-2 or TRBV6-3 to TRBJ2-3, with D unclear. The CDR3 is made up of 11 amino acids. V gave up 6 bases and J gave up 2 bases, with 3 bases separating them. From germline, CDR1 is MNHEY and CDR2 SVGEGT. Here the CDR3 reads CASSSTDTQYF. CDR3 sequence (DNA): TGTGCCAGCAGCTCCACAGATACGCAGTATTTT.